This record looks at one T cell receptor (beta chain) sequence and its context. Its antigen is not identified. The TRB cDNA libraries were prepared by 5' RACE with UMI labels. TCRdb reanalyzed the 5' RACE reads, giving one entry per CDR3 protein sequence and no DNA. The sample yields tens of thousands of distinct CDR3 sequences, of which the top ten take up around 4.8%. This entry is derived from a study of CXCR3-negative and CXCR3-positive naive CD8 T cells. Study overall: Per-library TRB read counts averaged about 1.5 +/- 0.3 million, adding up to 120 million to 150 million in total.

Germline V CDR1 and CDR2: MNHNY, SVGAGI (reference sequence). This CDR3 contains 18 residues. General observations from the study: TRB CDR3s were more hydrophobic in CXCR3-positive than in CXCR3-negative naive cells. Surface CD5 matched across naive subsets, and TRB CDR3 properties served to infer TCR strength. In naive cells, CXCR3-negative and CXCR3-positive subsets had similar TRBV-TRBJ usage; memory cells differed. Post-cryopreservation CXCR3 expression was partly diminished, and the bulk of assays employed fresh PBMCs.

The chain recombines TRBV6-6 with TRBJ2-7; lacking DNA, the TRBD2 call made by TCRdb goes unchecked. The sequence derives from a human donor in good health. Some clones in this sample may be carry-over from other donors' samples. Input material: naive CXCR3+ CD8+ T cells from blood. The subset was: CD45RO-CCR7+CD27+CD95- naive CD8+ T cells expressing CXCR3 (TNR3+). CDR3 region: CASSYSRLAEAFLGEQYF.